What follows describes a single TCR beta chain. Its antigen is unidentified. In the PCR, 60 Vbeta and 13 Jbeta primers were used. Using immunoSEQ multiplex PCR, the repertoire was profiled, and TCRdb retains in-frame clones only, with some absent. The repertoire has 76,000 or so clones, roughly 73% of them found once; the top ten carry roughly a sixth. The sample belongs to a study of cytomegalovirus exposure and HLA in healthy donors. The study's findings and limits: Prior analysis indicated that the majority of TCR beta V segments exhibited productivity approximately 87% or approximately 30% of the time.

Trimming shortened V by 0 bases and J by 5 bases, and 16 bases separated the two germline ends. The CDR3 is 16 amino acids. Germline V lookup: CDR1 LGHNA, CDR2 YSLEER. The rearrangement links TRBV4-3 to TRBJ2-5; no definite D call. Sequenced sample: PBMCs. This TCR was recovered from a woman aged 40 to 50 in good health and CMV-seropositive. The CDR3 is CASSQDRISSGETQYF. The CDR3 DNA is TGCGCCAGCAGCCAAGATCGTATCTCATCCGGGGAGACCCAGTACTTC.